These T cell receptor beta chains were read from a single sample in a study of PD-L1 blockade in urothelial cancer. Here immunoSEQ multiplex PCR was the method, and the copy in TCRdb shows in-frame clones only, minus some. The table lists under 90,000 clones, approximately 91% of them singletons, with roughly 9.4% in the top ten. The sample here was PBMCs, taken around atezolizumab (anti-PD-L1) treatment. These receptors originate from a man aged 55 to 70 with urothelial cancer. The CDR3 runs from the conserved cysteine through the conserved F or W. A D gene is named only where the DNA matches it firmly. Size values are once, few and many counts, or a class for expanded clones, and some rows have none.

cdr3_length: 13; j_call: TRBJ1-1; d_call: NA; v_call: TRBV7-9; clone_size: NA; cdr3_aa: CASSLQGHTEAFF; cdr3_nt: TGTGCCAGCAGCTTACAGGGGCATACTGAAGCTTTCTTT
cdr3_length: 15; j_call: TRBJ1-1; d_call: NA; v_call: TRBV9; clone_size: NA; cdr3_aa: CASSPGAREGTEAFF; cdr3_nt: TGTGCCAGCAGCCCTGGGGCCAGGGAAGGGACTGAAGCTTTCTTT
cdr3_length: 15; j_call: TRBJ2-7; d_call: TRBD2; v_call: TRBV5-5; clone_size: NA; cdr3_aa: CASSRRTSGPYEQYF; cdr3_nt: TGTGCCAGCAGCCGAAGGACTAGCGGGCCCTACGAGCAGTACTTC
cdr3_length: 14; j_call: TRBJ2-5; d_call: NA; v_call: TRBV5-8; clone_size: NA; cdr3_aa: CASSPGTLQETQYF; cdr3_nt: TGTGCCAGCAGTCCTGGGACATTACAAGAGACCCAGTACTTC
cdr3_length: 14; j_call: TRBJ2-7; d_call: NA; v_call: TRBV28; clone_size: NA; cdr3_aa: CASSPIADLGEQYF; cdr3_nt: TGTGCCAGCAGTCCAATAGCGGACCTGGGCGAGCAGTACTTC
cdr3_length: 13; j_call: TRBJ1-2; d_call: NA; v_call: TRBV27; clone_size: NA; cdr3_aa: CASRSSGESGYTF; cdr3_nt: TGTGCCAGCAGATCCTCAGGGGAAAGCGGCTACACCTTC
cdr3_length: 15; j_call: TRBJ2-1; d_call: TRBD2; v_call: TRBV10-1; clone_size: once; cdr3_aa: CASTPGLAGGNEQFF; cdr3_nt: TGCGCCAGCACTCCGGGACTAGCGGGAGGTAATGAGCAGTTCTTC
cdr3_length: 13; j_call: TRBJ1-5; d_call: TRBD1; v_call: TRBV2; clone_size: NA; cdr3_aa: CASSRDRAQPQHF; cdr3_nt: TGTGCCAGCAGCCGGGACAGGGCTCAGCCCCAGCATTTT
cdr3_length: 14; j_call: TRBJ2-7; d_call: NA; v_call: TRBV13; clone_size: once; cdr3_aa: CASSSTIARGEQYF; cdr3_nt: TGTGCCAGCAGTTCCACCATAGCGCGAGGCGAGCAGTACTTC
cdr3_length: 17; j_call: TRBJ2-5; d_call: NA; v_call: TRBV9; clone_size: NA; cdr3_aa: CASSVDARVRYQETQYF; cdr3_nt: TGTGCCAGCAGCGTAGACGCCAGGGTTCGTTACCAAGAGACCCAGTACTTC
cdr3_length: 14; j_call: TRBJ2-3; d_call: TRBD1; v_call: TRBV7-2; clone_size: NA; cdr3_aa: CASSLNRGLDTQYF; cdr3_nt: TGTGCCAGCAGCTTAAATAGGGGGCTAGATACGCAGTATTTT
cdr3_length: 14; j_call: TRBJ1-5; d_call: NA; v_call: TRBV2; clone_size: NA; cdr3_aa: CASLPTTAHQPQHF; cdr3_nt: TGTGCCAGCTTACCGACAACCGCACATCAGCCCCAGCATTTT
cdr3_length: 14; j_call: TRBJ1-2; d_call: NA; v_call: TRBV7-3; clone_size: NA; cdr3_aa: CASSLARVRYGYTF; cdr3_nt: TGTGCCAGCAGCTTAGCCAGGGTAAGGTATGGCTACACCTTC
cdr3_length: 12; j_call: TRBJ2-2; d_call: NA; v_call: TRBV28; clone_size: NA; cdr3_aa: CASGGLAGELFF; cdr3_nt: TGTGCCAGCGGGGGGTTAGCCGGGGAGCTGTTTTTT
cdr3_length: 14; j_call: TRBJ2-5; d_call: NA; v_call: TRBV15; clone_size: NA; cdr3_aa: CATSRYGSQETQYF; cdr3_nt: TGTGCCACCAGCAGGTACGGGTCCCAAGAGACCCAGTACTTC
cdr3_length: 15; j_call: TRBJ2-6; d_call: TRBD1; v_call: TRBV19; clone_size: NA; cdr3_aa: CASSEGTGVSNVLTF; cdr3_nt: TGTGCCAGTTCGGAGGGGACAGGAGTATCCAACGTCCTGACTTTC
cdr3_length: 15; j_call: TRBJ2-2; d_call: NA; v_call: TRBV28; clone_size: NA; cdr3_aa: CASSLQGLNTGELFF; cdr3_nt: TGTGCCAGCAGTTTGCAGGGCCTCAACACCGGGGAGCTGTTTTTT
cdr3_length: 16; j_call: TRBJ1-2; d_call: NA; v_call: TRBV4-2; clone_size: NA; cdr3_aa: CASSQEYGRANYGYTF; cdr3_nt: TGTGCCAGCAGCCAAGAATACGGGAGGGCTAACTATGGCTACACCTTC
cdr3_length: 12; j_call: TRBJ1-1; d_call: NA; v_call: TRBV6-6; clone_size: NA; cdr3_aa: CASSQGAGKAFF; cdr3_nt: TGTGCCAGCAGCCAAGGGGCAGGGAAAGCTTTCTTT
cdr3_length: 15; j_call: TRBJ1-1; d_call: TRBD1; v_call: TRBV2; clone_size: NA; cdr3_aa: CASSERTGVGTEAFF; cdr3_nt: TGTGCCAGCAGTGAACGGACAGGGGTAGGCACTGAAGCTTTCTTT
cdr3_length: 15; j_call: TRBJ2-1; d_call: TRBD1; v_call: TRBV6-5; clone_size: once; cdr3_aa: CASRPDRDAYNEQFF; cdr3_nt: TGTGCCAGCAGACCGGACAGGGACGCTTACAATGAGCAGTTCTTC
cdr3_length: 16; j_call: TRBJ2-1; d_call: TRBD2; v_call: TRBV18; clone_size: NA; cdr3_aa: CASSPPGLVLYNEQFF; cdr3_nt: TGTGCCAGCTCACCGCCTGGACTAGTTCTATACAATGAGCAGTTCTTC
cdr3_length: 14; j_call: TRBJ1-5; d_call: NA; v_call: TRBV2; clone_size: NA; cdr3_aa: CASSGGLLDQPQHF; cdr3_nt: TGTGCCAGCAGCGGGGGACTGTTGGATCAGCCCCAGCATTTT
cdr3_length: 14; j_call: TRBJ2-7; d_call: TRBD2; v_call: TRBV4-2; clone_size: NA; cdr3_aa: CASSQDGTSTEQYF; cdr3_nt: TGTGCCAGCAGCCAAGATGGGACTAGCACCGAGCAGTACTTC
cdr3_length: 14; j_call: TRBJ1-3; d_call: NA; v_call: TRBV7-2; clone_size: NA; cdr3_aa: CASSLSGIGNTIYF; cdr3_nt: TGTGCCAGCAGCTTGTCGGGGATCGGAAACACCATATATTTT
cdr3_length: 15; j_call: TRBJ2-2; d_call: NA; v_call: TRBV29-1; clone_size: NA; cdr3_aa: CSALPGLEGTGELFF; cdr3_nt: TGCAGCGCGTTACCGGGACTCGAGGGGACCGGGGAGCTGTTTTTT
cdr3_length: 14; j_call: TRBJ1-6; d_call: TRBD1; v_call: TRBV7-9; clone_size: NA; cdr3_aa: CASSKMGQGFPLHF; cdr3_nt: TGTGCCAGCAGCAAGATGGGACAGGGTTTTCCCCTCCACTTT
cdr3_length: 12; j_call: TRBJ2-3; d_call: NA; v_call: TRBV6-5; clone_size: few; cdr3_aa: CASSYRGDTQYF; cdr3_nt: TGTGCCAGCAGTTATCGCGGAGATACGCAGTATTTT
cdr3_length: 14; j_call: TRBJ2-3; d_call: NA; v_call: TRBV4-1; clone_size: NA; cdr3_aa: CASSPGLGTDTQYF; cdr3_nt: TGCGCCAGCAGCCCTGGACTTGGCACAGATACGCAGTATTTT
cdr3_length: 17; j_call: TRBJ2-3; d_call: NA; v_call: TRBV9; clone_size: NA; cdr3_aa: CASSSRTTPLSTDTQYF; cdr3_nt: TGTGCCAGCAGCTCGCGGACTACCCCCCTTAGCACAGATACGCAGTATTTT
cdr3_length: 15; j_call: TRBJ1-1; d_call: NA; v_call: TRBV4-3; clone_size: NA; cdr3_aa: CASSPAEGADTEAFF; cdr3_nt: TGCGCCAGCAGCCCAGCGGAGGGCGCGGACACTGAAGCTTTCTTT
cdr3_length: 15; j_call: TRBJ1-1; d_call: TRBD1; v_call: TRBV6-1; clone_size: NA; cdr3_aa: CASSERWTGGTEAFF; cdr3_nt: TGTGCCAGCAGTGAACGCTGGACAGGGGGCACTGAAGCTTTCTTT
cdr3_length: 16; j_call: TRBJ2-7; d_call: TRBD2; v_call: TRBV25-1; clone_size: NA; cdr3_aa: CASSDLGAGGPYEQYF; cdr3_nt: TGTGCCAGCAGTGATTTGGGAGCGGGGGGGCCCTACGAGCAGTACTTC
cdr3_length: 15; j_call: TRBJ2-5; d_call: NA; v_call: TRBV5-1; clone_size: once; cdr3_aa: CASSLAVGEEETQYF; cdr3_nt: TGCGCCAGCAGCTTGGCCGTAGGGGAGGAAGAGACCCAGTACTTC
cdr3_length: 14; j_call: TRBJ2-7; d_call: NA; v_call: TRBV19; clone_size: NA; cdr3_aa: CASSINKLSYEQYF; cdr3_nt: TGTGCCAGTAGTATAAATAAGCTCTCCTACGAGCAGTACTTC
cdr3_length: 15; j_call: TRBJ2-3; d_call: NA; v_call: TRBV9; clone_size: NA; cdr3_aa: CASSELLGVTDTQYF; cdr3_nt: TGTGCCAGCAGCGAGTTACTAGGAGTCACAGATACGCAGTATTTT
cdr3_length: 13; j_call: TRBJ2-7; d_call: NA; v_call: TRBV6-5; clone_size: NA; cdr3_aa: CASKPTGSNEQYF; cdr3_nt: TGTGCCAGCAAACCGACAGGTTCCAACGAGCAGTACTTC
cdr3_length: 16; j_call: TRBJ1-4; d_call: TRBD1; v_call: TRBV5-4; clone_size: NA; cdr3_aa: CASSRWTGATNEKLFF; cdr3_nt: TGTGCCAGCAGCCGGTGGACAGGAGCAACTAATGAAAAACTGTTTTTT
cdr3_length: 15; j_call: TRBJ2-7; d_call: NA; v_call: TRBV19; clone_size: NA; cdr3_aa: CASSRRQAPSYEQYF; cdr3_nt: TGTGCCAGTAGTAGGAGACAGGCCCCTTCCTACGAGCAGTACTTC
cdr3_length: 11; j_call: TRBJ1-1; d_call: NA; v_call: TRBV11-1; clone_size: NA; cdr3_aa: CASSSLVGAFF; cdr3_nt: TGTGCCAGCAGCTCCCTAGTTGGGGCTTTCTTT
cdr3_length: 18; j_call: TRBJ1-3; d_call: TRBD1; v_call: TRBV7-3; clone_size: NA; cdr3_aa: CASSSLDRSGVSGNTIYF; cdr3_nt: TGTGCCAGCAGCTCACTGGACAGGTCCGGCGTCTCTGGAAACACCATATATTTT
cdr3_length: 15; j_call: TRBJ2-1; d_call: TRBD2; v_call: TRBV9; clone_size: NA; cdr3_aa: CASSVEGRGSGEQFF; cdr3_nt: TGTGCCAGCAGCGTAGAGGGGCGGGGGAGCGGTGAGCAGTTCTTC
cdr3_length: 17; j_call: TRBJ2-3; d_call: TRBD2; v_call: TRBV11-2; clone_size: NA; cdr3_aa: CASSSAPSGGATDTQYF; cdr3_nt: TGTGCCAGCAGCTCCGCGCCTAGCGGGGGGGCCACAGATACGCAGTATTTT
cdr3_length: 14; j_call: TRBJ1-4; d_call: NA; v_call: TRBV9; clone_size: NA; cdr3_aa: CASSVAAGDEKLFF; cdr3_nt: TGTGCCAGCAGCGTAGCGGCAGGGGACGAAAAACTGTTTTTT
cdr3_length: 18; j_call: TRBJ2-6; d_call: TRBD1; v_call: TRBV23-1; clone_size: once; cdr3_aa: CASSHGQGLCSGANVLTF; cdr3_nt: TGCGCCAGCAGTCACGGACAGGGCCTATGCTCTGGGGCCAACGTCCTGACTTTC
cdr3_length: 14; j_call: TRBJ1-1; d_call: NA; v_call: TRBV29-1; clone_size: NA; cdr3_aa: CSVEFGLEYSEAFF; cdr3_nt: TGCAGCGTTGAATTTGGACTTGAATACTCTGAAGCTTTCTTT
cdr3_length: 18; j_call: TRBJ2-1; d_call: TRBD2; v_call: TRBV7-8; clone_size: NA; cdr3_aa: CASSTGLAGAATGNEQFF; cdr3_nt: TGTGCCAGCAGCACGGGACTAGCGGGGGCCGCCACGGGGAATGAGCAGTTCTTC